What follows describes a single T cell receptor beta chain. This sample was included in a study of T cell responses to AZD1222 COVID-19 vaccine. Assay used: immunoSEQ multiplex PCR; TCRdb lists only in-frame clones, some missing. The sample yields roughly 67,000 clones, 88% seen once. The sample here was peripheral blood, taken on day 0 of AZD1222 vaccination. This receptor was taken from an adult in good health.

Written as DNA, the CDR3 is TGTGCCAGCAGTGAAGCGGGGGGGACCTACGAGCAGTACTTC. Its protein is CASSEAGGTYEQYF. The J gene is TRBJ2-7, the V gene TRBV2; 7 bases are shared with TRBD2. The CDR3 loop spans 14 amino acids. Trimming cost V 0 bases and J 2 bases; bases outside gene matches: 1. Germline V gene data show CDR1 as SNHLY and CDR2 as FYNNEI.